A single sample gave rise to the 14 T cell receptor beta chains below, sequenced in a study of human T cells and chemical hapten exposure listed by TCRdb under 2021. Unfractionated whole blood was collected in Tempus Blood RNA tubes, and total RNA was extracted from that blood. Libraries were built with 5' RACE. TCRdb lists the instrument as Illumina MiSeq. TCRdb redid the processing of the public reads, applying fastp at Q25 and MiXCR, and retained in-frame beta chains. Duplicate CDR3 protein sequences are folded into a single record with the most common DNA and genes. The sample table lists tens of thousands of distinct CDR3 sequences, 15% of them with a count of one. The ten biggest clones cover under 7.5% of the sample. The receptor set was obtained from a female donor in good health.

This chain links TRBV18 with TRBJ2-1, with D perhaps given as TRBD1 or TRBD2 (6 bases each). CDR1 KGHSH and CDR2 LQKENI come from the germline V gene. The CDR3 covers 17 residues. Trimming took off 0 bases at V and 1 base at J, with 13 bases between the two ends. The CDR3 bases are TGTGCCAGCTCACCACCAGGGGGGCTAATTTCCTACAATGAGCAGTTCTTC. It codes for CASSPPGGLISYNEQFF. The full variable domain, its missing parts supplied by reference TRBV18 and TRBJ2-1, is NAGVMQNPRHLVRRRGQEARLRCSPMKGHSHVYWYRQLPEEGLKFMVYLQKENIIDESGMPKERFSAEFPKEGPSILRIQQVVRGDSAAYFCASSPPGGLISYNEQFFGPGTRLTVL.

The chain carries TRBV7-2 and TRBJ1-4; D is uncertain. Trimming pared 1 base from V and 2 bases from J, leaving 20 bases between. The V gene's germline CDR1 is SGHTA and CDR2 FQGNSA. The length of the CDR3 is 19 residues. The CDR3 DNA reads TGTGCCAGCAGCTTAGGGTTTGGGTTTAGCAGGAACACTAATGAAAAACTGTTTTTT. It yields the protein CASSLGFGFSRNTNEKLFF.

The chain combines TRBV4-3 with TRBJ2-7, with 8 bases identical to TRBD1. This CDR3 region has 13 residues. The germline gives CDR1 LGHNA, CDR2 YSLEER. The junction had 7 bases not matched to a gene; V was cut back by 5 bases and J by 7 bases. In DNA, the CDR3 is TGCGCCAGCAGCTACTCAGGGGGCAAGGAGCAGTACTTC. Its protein is CASSYSGGKEQYF.

In its sample, this clonotype was seen a few times. The genes are TRBV12-3 or TRBV12-4 and TRBJ2-1; 10 bases are shared with TRBD2. Trimming removed 2 bases from V and 5 bases from J; junction bases left unmatched: 6. CDR3 length: 16 residues. For the CDR3, the DNA is TGTGCCAGCAGTTTATTGTTAGCGGGGGGTGACAATGAGCAGTTCTTC. It encodes CASSLLLAGGDNEQFF.

The chain recombines TRBV7-9 with TRBJ2-3, with D tentatively TRBD1 (5 bases). Trimming removed 5 bases at V and 2 bases at J, with 23 bases between. Germline V CDR1 and CDR2: SEHNR, FQNEAQ (reference sequence). The CDR3 runs 18 residues. The CDR3 reads CASSPQTAYPDNTDTQYF. CDR3 DNA: TGTGCCAGCAGCCCCCAGACAGCGTATCCCGACAACACAGATACGCAGTATTTT.

The chain employs TRBV7-7 and TRBJ2-2, with D perhaps matching TRBD1 (5 bases). CDR1 and CDR2 (germline): SSHAT, FNYEAQ (reference sequence). V was cut by 5 bases and J by 0 bases, with 10 bases left in between. The CDR3 is 15 residues long. Here the CDR3 reads CASSVDRPNTGELFF. Here the CDR3 DNA reads TGTGCCAGCAGCGTCGACAGACCGAACACCGGGGAGCTGTTTTTT.

This clonotype was counted between two and nine times. The V and J genes are TRBV6-5 and TRBJ2-3, with TRBD1 identical over 11 bases. Germline loops: CDR1 MNHEY, CDR2 SVGAGI. Trimming removed 2 bases from V and 4 bases from J; junction bases left unmatched: 5. The CDR3 runs 16 residues. The CDR3 nucleotides are TGTGCCAGCAGTTACGGCAGGACAGGGGGCCCAGATACGCAGTATTTT. The encoded protein is CASSYGRTGGPDTQYF.

In this sample, this clonotype turned up a few times. This sequence joins TRBV28 and TRBJ1-3; no reliable D call. CDR3 length equals 14 residues. Trimming removed 8 bases from V and 4 bases from J, with 15 bases in between. Germline values: CDR1 MDHEN, CDR2 SYDVKM. CDR3 sequence (DNA): TGTGCCAGCTACAAGAGTGTAGAGGGAAACACCATATATTTT. Translating it yields CASYKSVEGNTIYF.

This clonotype was counted between two and nine times. The V gene is TRBV6-4, the J gene TRBJ1-1; no clear D gene. The CDR3 covers 13 residues. CDR1 is MRHNA and CDR2 is SNTAGT in the germline V gene. V lost 0 bases to trimming and J lost 2 bases, with 4 bases between them. Here the CDR3 DNA reads TGTGCCAGCAGTGACTCGGACAACACTGAAGCTTTCTTT. This codes for CASSDSDNTEAFF.

In the case of this clonotype: The junction departs from germline at one end; a sequencing error may be responsible. The chain combines TRBV5-6 with TRBJ2-3, with D perhaps TRBD2 (6 bases). Germline V gene lookup returns CDR1 SGHDT and CDR2 YYEEEE. The CDR3 is made up of 15 amino acids. CDR3 residues: CGSSPLRGSPDTQYF. CDR3 bases: TGTGGCAGCAGCCCCCTCCGGGGGTCCCCAGATACGCAGTATTTT.

This clonotype was seen only a few times. The V call is TRBV6-5, the J call TRBJ1-5; D unresolved. This CDR3 has 13 amino acids. V lost 0 bases, J lost 6 bases, and 6 bases lay in between. CDR1 and CDR2 from the germline V gene are MNHEY and SVGAGI. For the CDR3, the DNA is TGTGCCAGCAGTTACTCTGGGAGTCAGCCCCAGCATTTT. This sequence encodes CASSYSGSQPQHF.

The V call is TRBV19, the J call TRBJ1-5, with a possible D match to TRBD1 (6 bases). V was pared by 3 bases and J by 3 bases, with 15 bases between. The CDR3 has 16 residues. Germline V gene data show CDR1 as LNHDA and CDR2 as SQIVND (reference sequence). CDR3 protein: CASSIPGHGLNQPQHF. CDR3 bases: TGTGCCAGTAGTATTCCGGGACACGGTCTCAATCAGCCCCAGCATTTT.

J is TRBJ1-3 and V is TRBV12-3 or TRBV12-4; D remains unclear. Deletions cut 0 bases from V and 0 bases from J, with 6 bases between. The CDR3 contains 15 residues. CDR3 amino acids: CASSLALHSGNTIYF. CDR3 DNA sequence: TGTGCCAGCAGTTTAGCGCTGCACTCTGGAAACACCATATATTTT.

The V and J genes are TRBV12-3 or TRBV12-4 and TRBJ2-1; D unclear. V gave up 6 bases and J gave up 7 bases, with 10 bases separating them. The CDR3 has 12 residues. The CDR3 DNA sequence: TGTGCCAGCAGCTCGGTCGGTAATGAGCAGTTCTTC. As protein: CASSSVGNEQFF.